This T cell receptor beta chain was obtained from a study of Graves' ophthalmopathy and Graves' hyperthyroidism. Trimming removed 6 bases from V and 2 bases from J, with 10 bases in between. The CDR3 has 13 amino acids. Germline V CDR1 and CDR2: MDHEN, SYDVKM. Amplification from RNA transcripts yielded the TCR beta CDR3 regions. The authors performed first-round RT-PCR with HTBI primers and then a second-round multiplex PCR. Using its own MiXCR run on the multiplex PCR reads, TCRdb lists one record per CDR3 protein. The sample lists approximately 160,000 distinct CDR3 sequences, about 40% occurring once. Orbital computed tomography, together with clinical symptoms, serum thyroxine, TRAb and thyroid ultrasound, was used for diagnosis.

Source material: peripheral blood. The origin of this receptor is a woman aged 35 to 49 with Graves' ophthalmopathy. The J gene is TRBJ1-2, the V gene TRBV28, with D uncertain. This CDR3 is CASRTHPNYGYTF. As DNA, the CDR3 is TGTGCCAGCAGGACACACCCCAACTATGGCTACACCTTC.